The 17 T cell receptor beta chains below all came from one sample that was sequenced in a study of PD-1 blockade in classical Hodgkin lymphoma. Using immunoSEQ multiplex PCR, the repertoire was profiled, and TCRdb retains in-frame clones only, with some absent. The table shows about 13,000 clones, with 90% to 95% occurring only once. Every single patient, without exception, relapsed after autologous stem cell transplantation, and brentuximab vedotin exposure varied. The sample was peripheral blood mononuclear cells (PBMCs), taken at baseline. Every receptor here comes from a human donor with classical Hodgkin lymphoma.

The rearrangement uses TRBV7-9 and TRBJ2-1, with TRBD2 matching over 13 bases. The CDR3 contains 16 residues. Germline assignment: CDR1 SEHNR and CDR2 FQNEAQ (reference sequence). J was trimmed by 5 bases and V by 6 bases; bases with no gene match: 7. CDR3 region: CASRLGGTSGNNEQFF. The CDR3 DNA is TGTGCCAGCAGACTAGGCGGGACTAGCGGGAACAATGAGCAGTTCTTC.

This clone showed up just once. V and J are TRBV4-1 and TRBJ2-1; no reliable D call. The CDR3 consists of 16 residues. Germline V gives CDR1 MGHRA, CDR2 YSYEKL. With 3 bases removed from V and 0 bases from J, the gap between germline ends came to 12 bases. As DNA, the CDR3 is TGCGCCAGCAGCCAGGTTGACTTGACCTCCTACAATGAGCAGTTCTTC. Protein product: CASSQVDLTSYNEQFF.

This chain links TRBV6-4 with TRBJ2-3; D is perhaps TRBD1 (6 bases). Looked up from germline, CDR1 is MRHNA and CDR2 is SNTAGT. The CDR3 loop spans 14 amino acids. Trimming cost V 3 bases and J 1 base, with 8 bases left between them. The CDR3 region is CASSEKGGTDTQYF. The CDR3, as DNA: TGTGCCAGCAGTGAAAAGGGGGGCACAGATACGCAGTATTTT.

The rearrangement joins TRBV25-1 to TRBJ2-5; a possible D gene is TRBD1 (6 bases). V was clipped by 4 bases and J by 2 bases, with 11 bases between them. The CDR3 covers 14 residues. Germline CDR1 and CDR2: MGHDK and SYGVNS. CDR3 in amino acids: CASSGTVGQETQYF. The CDR3 DNA follows: TGTGCCAGCAGTGGGACAGTAGGACAAGAGACCCAGTACTTC.

The J gene is TRBJ2-3, the V gene TRBV6-5; maybe TRBD2 (5 bases). Trimming removed 7 bases from V and 0 bases from J, with 14 bases in between. The V gene's germline CDR1 is MNHEY and CDR2 SVGAGI. This CDR3 contains 15 residues. CDR3 bases: TGTGCCAGCACCCCCGTGGGGAGTAGCACAGATACGCAGTATTTT. Encoded protein: CASTPVGSSTDTQYF.

The V gene is TRBV11-2, the J gene TRBJ1-2; possible D gene TRBD1, 5 bases. The CDR3 runs 15 residues. The germline gives CDR1 SGHAT, CDR2 FQNNGV. V was pared by 0 bases and J by 4 bases, with 12 bases between. The CDR3 nucleotides are TGTGCCAGCAGCTTAGAGCCCCGGGGGACCTATGGCTACACCTTC. Translation: CASSLEPRGTYGYTF. Based on the CDR3 plus reference TRBV11-2 and TRBJ1-2, the full variable domain is EAGVAQSPRYKIIEKRQSVAFWCNPISGHATLYWYQQILGQGPKLLIQFQNNGVVDDSQLPKDRFSAERLKGVDSTLKIQPAKLEDSAVYLCASSLEPRGTYGYTFGSGTRLTVV.

The table lists this clone with a count of one. V gene TRBV10-2 combines with J gene TRBJ2-3, with 13 nucleotides matching TRBD2. Germline CDR1 WSHSY, CDR2 SAAADI. CDR3 length: 15 residues. The trim removed 10 bases at V and 6 bases at J, leaving 10 bases unmatched. The CDR3 reads CAITSAGLAGDTQYF. CDR3 sequence (DNA): TGCGCCATCACTTCAGCGGGACTAGCGGGGGATACGCAGTATTTT.

This clone was recorded only once. The V gene is TRBV6-4, the J gene TRBJ1-6, with D possibly TRBD1 on 5 matching bases. The CDR3 loop spans 14 amino acids. V lost 2 bases to trimming and J lost 7 bases, with 9 bases between them. CDR1 and CDR2 from the germline V gene are MRHNA and SNTAGT. The CDR3 loop reads CASSDRGGNSPLHF. Here the CDR3 DNA reads TGTGCCAGCAGTGACAGGGGTGGGAATTCACCCCTCCACTTT.

The chain carries TRBV11-2 and TRBJ2-7; 8 bases fit TRBD2. The CDR3 extends over 18 amino acids. Trimming took 0 bases from V and 2 from J; bases not matched to a gene: 12. The V gene's germline CDR1 is SGHAT and CDR2 FQNNGV. The CDR3 DNA reads TGTGCCAGCAGCTTAGATCTCAACGGGGGGGGCTTTGCCTACGAGCAGTACTTC. Translating gives CASSLDLNGGGFAYEQYF.

The J gene is TRBJ1-6, the V gene TRBV9; weak D call: TRBD1 (6 bases). Germline CDR1 SGDLS, CDR2 YYNGEE. The CDR3 is made up of 16 amino acids. Trimming removed 3 bases at V and 7 bases at J, with 17 bases between. The CDR3 sequence is CASSAYKGTPNSPLHF. The CDR3 DNA is TGTGCCAGCAGCGCGTACAAAGGGACACCAAATTCACCCCTCCACTTT.

In this sample, this clone turned up once. This sequence joins TRBV12-5 and TRBJ1-1; 8 nucleotides agree with TRBD1. Germline trimming cut 0 bases from V and 6 bases from J; bases unmatched to any gene: 3. The CDR3 runs to 14 residues. Germline CDR1 is LGHNT and CDR2 is FRNRAP. In DNA form, the CDR3 reads TGTGCTAGTGGTTTGGTTCAGGGGGCCGCTGAAGCTTTCTTT. Its translation: CASGLVQGAAEAFF.

This rearrangement joins TRBV19 to TRBJ2-3; TRBD1 is a possible D gene (6 bases). The CDR3 contains 15 residues. Germline V gives CDR1 LNHDA, CDR2 SQIVND (reference sequence). Between the trimmed V and J ends, which lost 7 bases and 2 bases, there was a span of 16 bases. This chain's CDR3 is CASILGAGDTDTQYF. CDR3 sequence (DNA): TGTGCCAGTATTCTGGGGGCAGGGGACACAGATACGCAGTATTTT.

The gene calls are TRBV11-2 and TRBJ2-7; 7 nucleotides match TRBD1. The length of the CDR3 is 14 residues. The trim removed 5 bases at V and 6 bases at J, leaving 10 bases unmatched. The germline CDR1 and CDR2 sequences are SGHAT and FQNNGV. CDR3 DNA sequence: TGTGCCAGCAGCCCTCAGGACAGGTTAGGCGAGCAGTACTTC. It specifies CASSPQDRLGEQYF.

This chain uses TRBV19 with TRBJ1-1, with D uncertain. Germline V gene sequence: CDR1 LNHDA, CDR2 SQIVND (reference sequence). There are 12 residues in the CDR3. V was trimmed by 8 bases and J by 3 bases, leaving 10 bases between them. The CDR3 spells CASAPFDTEAFF. The CDR3 DNA follows: TGTGCCAGTGCCCCTTTTGACACTGAAGCTTTCTTT. Using reference TRBV19 and TRBJ1-1 for the parts outside the CDR3, the full variable domain is DGGITQSPKYLFRKEGQNVTLSCEQNLNHDAMYWYRQDPGQGLRLIYYSQIVNDFQKGDIAEGYSVSREKKESFPLTVTSAQKNPTAFYLCASAPFDTEAFFGQGTRLTVV.

The gene calls are TRBV11-3 and TRBJ2-7, with 7 bases that match TRBD2. Per the germline V gene, CDR1 is SGHNT and CDR2 is YENEEA. This CDR3 spans 15 amino acids. The trim removed 5 bases at V and 4 bases at J, leaving 11 bases unmatched. The CDR3: CASSQGLGATYEQYF. The DNA of the CDR3 is TGTGCCAGCAGCCAAGGACTAGGAGCGACATACGAGCAGTACTTC.

The chain links TRBV29-1 to TRBJ2-7, with D perhaps matching TRBD1 or TRBD2 (5 bases each). V lost 6 bases and J 0 bases, leaving 15 bases between the germline ends. The CDR3 spans 14 residues. Germline V gives CDR1 SQVTM, CDR2 ANQGSEA. CDR3 in amino acids: CSVNRDANSYEQYF. The CDR3 bases are TGCAGCGTAAACCGGGACGCCAACTCCTACGAGCAGTACTTC.

This chain connects TRBV7-2 to TRBJ2-7, with TRBD2 identical over 11 bases. V lost 5 bases to trimming and J lost 2 bases; unmatched junction nucleotides: 11. Germline V gene lookup returns CDR1 SGHTA and CDR2 FQGNSA. The CDR3 is 17 amino acids. CDR3 coding DNA: TGTGCCAGCAGCACACGTGGGACTAGCGGCAATCCCTACGAGCAGTACTTC. Translated, it gives CASSTRGTSGNPYEQYF.